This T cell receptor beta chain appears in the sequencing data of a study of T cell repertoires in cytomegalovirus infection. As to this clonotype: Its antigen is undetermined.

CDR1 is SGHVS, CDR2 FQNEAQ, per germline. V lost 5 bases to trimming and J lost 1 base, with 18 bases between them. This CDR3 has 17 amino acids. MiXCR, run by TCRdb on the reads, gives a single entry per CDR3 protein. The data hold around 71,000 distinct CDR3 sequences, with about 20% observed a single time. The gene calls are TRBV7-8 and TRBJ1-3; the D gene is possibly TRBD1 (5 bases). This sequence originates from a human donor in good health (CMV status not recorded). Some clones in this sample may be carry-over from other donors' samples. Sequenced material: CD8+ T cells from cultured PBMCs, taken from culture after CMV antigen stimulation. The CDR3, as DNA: TGTGCCAGCAGCGCGCCAGGGACGCTAGAATCTGGAAACACCATATATTTT. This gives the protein CASSAPGTLESGNTIYF.